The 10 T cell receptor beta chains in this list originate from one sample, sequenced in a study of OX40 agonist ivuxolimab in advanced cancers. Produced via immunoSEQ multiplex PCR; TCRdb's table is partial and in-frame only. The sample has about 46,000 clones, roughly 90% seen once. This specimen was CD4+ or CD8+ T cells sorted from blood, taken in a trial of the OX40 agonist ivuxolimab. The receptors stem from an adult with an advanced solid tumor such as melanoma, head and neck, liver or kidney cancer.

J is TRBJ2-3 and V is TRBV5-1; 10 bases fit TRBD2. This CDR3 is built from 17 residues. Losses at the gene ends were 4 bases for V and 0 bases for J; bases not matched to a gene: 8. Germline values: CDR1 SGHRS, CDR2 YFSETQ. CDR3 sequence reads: CASSHRGLAISTDTQYF. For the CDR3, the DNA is TGCGCCAGCAGCCACCGGGGACTAGCGATTAGCACAGATACGCAGTATTTT.

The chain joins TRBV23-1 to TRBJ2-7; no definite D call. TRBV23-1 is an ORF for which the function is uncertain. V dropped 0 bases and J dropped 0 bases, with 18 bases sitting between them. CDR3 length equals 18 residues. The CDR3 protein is CASSQSWAREHSSYEQYV. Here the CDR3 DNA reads TGCGCCAGCAGTCAATCGTGGGCTAGGGAACACAGCTCCTACGAGCAGTACGTC.

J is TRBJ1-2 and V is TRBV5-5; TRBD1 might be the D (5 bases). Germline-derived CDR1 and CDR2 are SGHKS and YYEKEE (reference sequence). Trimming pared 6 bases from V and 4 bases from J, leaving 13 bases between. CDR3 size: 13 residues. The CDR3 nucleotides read TGTGCCAGCACCATGGGGGTGGCCTATGGCTACACCTTC. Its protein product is CASTMGVAYGYTF.

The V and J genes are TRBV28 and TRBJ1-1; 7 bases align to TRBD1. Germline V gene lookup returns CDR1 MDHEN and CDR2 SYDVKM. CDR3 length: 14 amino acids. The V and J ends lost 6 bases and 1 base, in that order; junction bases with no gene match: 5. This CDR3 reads CASRPGTENTEAFF. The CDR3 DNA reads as TGTGCCAGCAGGCCCGGGACAGAGAACACTGAAGCTTTCTTT.

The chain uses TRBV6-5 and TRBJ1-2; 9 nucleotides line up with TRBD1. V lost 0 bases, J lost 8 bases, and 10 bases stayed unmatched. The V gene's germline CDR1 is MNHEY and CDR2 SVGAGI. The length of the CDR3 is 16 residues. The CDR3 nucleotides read TGTGCCAGCAGTTACTCGCGCGCACAGGGGGCGGGCGGCTACACCTTC. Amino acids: CASSYSRAQGAGGYTF.

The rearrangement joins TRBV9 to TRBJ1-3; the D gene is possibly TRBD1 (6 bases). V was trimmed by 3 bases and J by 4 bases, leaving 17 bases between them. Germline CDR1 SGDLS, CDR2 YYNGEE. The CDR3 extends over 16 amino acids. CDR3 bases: TGTGCCAGCAGCGAGAGACAGGAATCCTCCGGAAACACCATATATTTT. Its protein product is CASSERQESSGNTIYF.

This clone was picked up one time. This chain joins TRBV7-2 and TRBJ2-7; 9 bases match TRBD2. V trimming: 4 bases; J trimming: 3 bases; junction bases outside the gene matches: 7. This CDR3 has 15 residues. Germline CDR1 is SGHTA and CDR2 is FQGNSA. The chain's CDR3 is CASSWAGTSFYEQYF. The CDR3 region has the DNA TGTGCCAGCAGCTGGGCCGGGACTAGCTTCTACGAGCAGTACTTC.

The CDR3 reads CASSPYKEGPAYF. DNA for the CDR3: TGTGCCAGCAGCCCCTACAAGGAGGGCCCCGCGTACTTC. This chain links TRBV7-9 with TRBJ2-7, with a tentative D call TRBD2 (6 bases). This CDR3 contains 13 residues. Germline V CDR1 and CDR2: SEHNR, FQNEAQ (reference sequence). With 5 bases removed from V and 12 bases from J, the gap between germline ends came to 20 bases.

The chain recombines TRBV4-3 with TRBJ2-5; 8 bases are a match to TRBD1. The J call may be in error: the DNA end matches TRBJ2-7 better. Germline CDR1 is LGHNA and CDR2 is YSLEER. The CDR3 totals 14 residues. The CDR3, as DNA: TGCGCCAGCAGCCCCCAGGGGGCTTCCTACGAGCAGTACTTC. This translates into CASSPQGASYEQYF.

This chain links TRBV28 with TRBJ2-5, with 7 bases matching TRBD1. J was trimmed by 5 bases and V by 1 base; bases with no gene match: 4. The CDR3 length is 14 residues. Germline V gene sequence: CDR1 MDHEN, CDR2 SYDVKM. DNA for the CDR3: TGTGCCAGCAGTTTATCGACAGGGTTGGAGACCCAGTACTTC. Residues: CASSLSTGLETQYF.